This record covers a single T cell receptor beta chain. The antigen is unknown. Trimming cost V 7 bases and J 5 bases, with 20 bases left between them. Per germline, CDR1 MGHRA and CDR2 YSYEKL. The CDR3 runs 16 residues. Profiled with immunoSEQ multiplex PCR; TCRdb holds only in-frame clones, not every one. In the table there are 67,000 or so clones, around 83% of which are singletons. The data were obtained in a study of T cell responses to AZD1222 COVID-19 vaccine. Overall study results and limits: Spike-specific TCR breadth and depth went up after people got two AZD1222 doses. Reportedly, nearly half the spike-specific TCRs target unmutated variant regions.

The clonotype was recovered from an adult in good health. The V gene is TRBV4-1, the J gene TRBJ2-2; TRBD1 might be the D (6 bases). Sequences were derived from peripheral blood, sampled on day 0 of AZD1222 vaccination. The CDR3 DNA follows: TGCGCCAGCAACGAGCTGGTGGGGGCGAGAACCGGGGAGCTGTTTTTT. Translating it yields CASNELVGARTGELFF.